These 23 T cell receptor beta chains came from one sample sequenced in a study of regulatory T cells in long-lasting Graves disease. TCR beta libraries were built with iRepertoire HTBI primers and Arm-PCR of CDR3 regions. MiXCR was run by TCRdb on the multiplex PCR reads, yielding one entry per CDR3 protein. This sample has 450,000 to 600,000 distinct CDR3 sequences; around 16% occur once, and the top ten carry 12%. The sample's time point: newly diagnosed GD, antithyroid drugs for less than 3 months. The TCR library was prepared using RNA isolated from PBMCs. The same sample was also used in a study of T cells in Graves' hyperthyroidism and ophthalmopathy.

Sequencing was performed on peripheral blood mononuclear cells (PBMCs), taken at new diagnosis, from a patient treated with antithyroid drugs. These receptor sequences come from a man aged 40-49 years with Graves disease.

The sample holds a few counts of this clonotype. This sequence joins TRBV24-1 and TRBJ1-2; D is ambiguous. CDR3 length: 12 amino acids. V lost 3 bases to trimming and J lost 4 bases, with 5 bases between them. Looked up from germline, CDR1 is KGHDR and CDR2 is SFDVKD. DNA of the CDR3: TGTGCCACCAGTGATGGAGGCTATGGCTACACCTTC. Translation: CATSDGGYGYTF.

This clonotype was found a few times. The chain carries TRBV25-1 and TRBJ2-3; D is possibly TRBD2 (6 bases). Germline-derived CDR1 and CDR2 are MGHDK and SYGVNS. The V end was cut by 6 bases, the J end by 1 base, with 17 bases between. The CDR3 is 16 residues long. The CDR3 DNA reads as TGTGCCAGCAGCGGAGGGCATCGCCGCCGCACAGATACGCAGTATTTT. Amino acids: CASSGGHRRRTDTQYF.

This clonotype was observed at least ten times. The V call is TRBV28, the J call TRBJ2-1; TRBD1 matches at 9 bases. CDR3 length equals 11 residues. The ends lost 6 bases at V and 14 bases at J; junction bases unmatched: 5. Germline values: CDR1 MDHEN, CDR2 SYDVKM. The CDR3 protein is CASRTGTGKFF. CDR3 nucleotides: TGTGCCAGCAGAACCGGGACAGGGAAGTTCTTC.

This clonotype was observed many times. This chain connects TRBV6-2 or TRBV6-3 to TRBJ1-5; a possible D gene is TRBD1 (6 bases). The V end lost 2 bases, the J end lost 7 bases, and 12 bases lay between the germline ends. Germline V gene sequence: CDR1 MNHEY, CDR2 SVGEGT. This CDR3 is 14 amino acids long. The CDR3 reads CASSYSARGQPQHF. The CDR3 DNA is TGTGCCAGCAGTTACAGTGCCAGGGGCCAGCCCCAGCATTTT.

The chain recombines TRBV7-6 with TRBJ2-2; no clear D gene. Per the germline V gene, CDR1 is SGHVS and CDR2 is FNYEAQ. This CDR3 region has 15 residues. Trimming took off 3 bases at V and 1 base at J, with 9 bases between the two ends. The CDR3 DNA reads TGTGCCAGCAGCTTGTATTTGGGGAACACCGGGGAGCTGTTTTTT. Protein product: CASSLYLGNTGELFF.

This clonotype has more than one count but fewer than ten. This sequence joins TRBV19 and TRBJ1-1; 8 nucleotides align to TRBD1. After removal of 3 bases from V and 5 bases from J, the junction contained 5 bases not matched to a gene. Germline CDR1 reads LNHDA; CDR2 reads SQIVND (reference sequence). CDR3 size: 14 residues. The CDR3 spells CASSIGQGGTEAFF. CDR3 DNA: TGTGCCAGTAGTATCGGACAGGGAGGTACTGAAGCTTTCTTT.

This clonotype was counted many times. The chain couples TRBV7-9 to TRBJ2-1; 7 nucleotides align to TRBD2. The CDR3 runs to 15 residues. Per the germline V gene, CDR1 is SEHNR and CDR2 is FQNEAQ (reference sequence). V gave up 2 bases and J gave up 4 bases; unmatched junction bases: 5. Written as DNA, the CDR3 is TGTGCCAGCAGCTTATTGGGAGGGCCATACAATGAGCAGTTCTTC. Amino acid sequence: CASSLLGGPYNEQFF. Complete variable domain (other parts from reference TRBV7-9 and TRBJ2-1): DTGVSQNPRHKITKRGQNVTFRCDPISEHNRLYWYRQTLGQGPEFLTYFQNEAQLEKSRLLSDRFSAERPKGSFSTLEIQRTEQGDSAMYLCASSLLGGPYNEQFFGPGTRLTVL.

The V call is TRBV7-9, the J call TRBJ1-1; perhaps TRBD1 as D (6 bases). Trimming removed 5 bases at V and 0 bases at J, with 10 bases between. The CDR3 has 14 amino acids. CDR1 is SEHNR, CDR2 FQNEAQ, per germline (reference sequence). CDR3 region: CASSHREMNTEAFF. In DNA, the CDR3 is TGTGCCAGCAGCCACAGGGAGATGAACACTGAAGCTTTCTTT. Looking up the rest from reference TRBV7-9 and TRBJ1-1 gives the full variable domain: DTGVSQNPRHKITKRGQNVTFRCDPISEHNRLYWYRQTLGQGPEFLTYFQNEAQLEKSRLLSDRFSAERPKGSFSTLEIQRTEQGDSAMYLCASSHREMNTEAFFGQGTRLTVV.

J is TRBJ1-1 and V is TRBV5-6, with D tentatively TRBD1 (5 bases). The CDR3 length is 15 residues. From germline, CDR1 is SGHDT and CDR2 YYEEEE. The V end was cut by 3 bases, the J end by 0 bases, with 12 bases between. Here the CDR3 reads CASSSLQEVNTEAFF. As DNA, the CDR3 is TGTGCCAGCAGCTCTTTACAGGAGGTGAACACTGAAGCTTTCTTT. The full variable domain, with the rest looked up from reference TRBV5-6 and TRBJ1-1, is DAGVTQSPTHLIKTRGQQVTLRCSPKSGHDTVSWYQQALGQGPQFIFQYYEEEERQRGNFPDRFSGHQFPNYSSELNVNALLLGDSALYLCASSSLQEVNTEAFFGQGTRLTVV.

The chain links TRBV4-1 to TRBJ1-1; D gene uncertain. The germline V gene encodes CDR1 MGHRA and CDR2 YSYEKL. Trimming pared 4 bases from V and 4 bases from J, leaving 16 bases between. CDR3 length equals 15 residues. Here the CDR3 reads CASSPTFNDITEAFF. CDR3 coding DNA: TGCGCCAGCAGCCCAACATTTAACGACATCACTGAAGCTTTCTTT.

In the case of this clonotype: Given a much more abundant clone one base away, this may be a read error. The chain recombines TRBV18 with TRBJ2-1; 7 nucleotides line up with TRBD1. Germline loops: CDR1 KGHSH, CDR2 LQKENI. The CDR3 loop spans 13 amino acids. The chain's CDR3 is CASSPGTAHEQLF. CDR3 bases: TGTGCCAGCTCACCAGGGACAGCTCATGAGCAGCTCTTC.

This clonotype was counted many times. CDR3 protein: CACPSGGGSYEQYF. CDR3 coding DNA: TGTGCCTGCCCTAGCGGAGGGGGATCCTACGAGCAGTACTTC. The chain employs TRBV30 and TRBJ2-7, with D tentatively TRBD2 (7 bases). CDR3 size: 14 residues. Germline V gene lookup returns CDR1 GTSNPN and CDR2 SVGIG (reference sequence). The V end was cut by 6 bases, the J end by 1 base, with 16 bases between.

The chain links TRBV27 to TRBJ2-7, with D uncertain. The germline CDR1 and CDR2 sequences are MNHEY and SMNVEV (reference sequence). This CDR3 region has 14 residues. Trimming removed 2 bases at V and 4 bases at J, with 12 bases between. The CDR3 nucleotides read TGTGCCAGCAGTTTACGCCAGTTTAGGTACGAGCAGTACTTC. Its protein product is CASSLRQFRYEQYF.

This clonotype has at least ten counts. This chain connects TRBV12-3 or TRBV12-4 to TRBJ2-7, with D perhaps TRBD1 (5 bases). V lost 6 bases, J lost 2 bases, and 11 bases lay in between. The CDR3 consists of 13 residues. As DNA, the CDR3 is TGTGCCAGCAGCCCCTCGACAGCCTACGAGCAGTACTTC. Its translation is CASSPSTAYEQYF.

This clonotype was recorded a few times. The genes are TRBV5-1 and TRBJ1-1; 9 positions match TRBD1. The germline CDR1 and CDR2 sequences are SGHRS and YFSETQ. This CDR3 has 14 amino acids. V shed 5 bases and J 6 bases; nucleotides not matched to a gene: 8. The CDR3 DNA reads as TGCGCCAGCAGGTCCGGGACAGGGCTCGCTGAAGCTTTCTTT. It specifies CASRSGTGLAEAFF.

This clonotype was counted ten times or more. V gene TRBV28 combines with J gene TRBJ2-3, with D possibly being TRBD2 (6 bases). The germline V and J ends were trimmed by 5 bases and 2 bases, with 14 bases remaining between them. CDR1 is MDHEN and CDR2 is SYDVKM in the germline V gene. The CDR3 totals 15 residues. The CDR3 nucleotides read TGTGCCAGCAGTATTGTAGCGGTTTACACAGATACGCAGTATTTT. Translation gives CASSIVAVYTDTQYF.

Many counts were recorded for this clonotype. Here the CDR3 reads CASSLDNLLHEQYF. The CDR3 region has the DNA TGTGCCAGCAGCTTGGACAACCTGCTTCACGAGCAGTACTTC. The chain employs TRBV7-9 and TRBJ2-7, with D maybe TRBD1 (5 bases). The germline V and J ends were trimmed by 3 bases and 5 bases, with 14 bases remaining between them. The CDR3 sequence is 14 residues long. The germline V gene has CDR1 SEHNR and CDR2 FQNEAQ (reference sequence). Combining the CDR3 with reference TRBV7-9 and TRBJ2-7 gives the whole variable domain DTGVSQNPRHKITKRGQNVTFRCDPISEHNRLYWYRQTLGQGPEFLTYFQNEAQLEKSRLLSDRFSAERPKGSFSTLEIQRTEQGDSAMYLCASSLDNLLHEQYFGPGTRLTVT.

This clonotype appeared a few times. The chain is built from TRBV12-5 and TRBJ1-1; D ambiguous. The CDR3 is made up of 17 amino acids. Trimming removed 3 bases from V and 1 base from J, with 18 bases in between. Germline CDR1 is LGHNT and CDR2 is FRNRAP. CDR3 nucleotides: TGTGCTAGTGGTTTCACGCTACCCAGCCCGGGGAACACTGAAGCTTTCTTT. Its translation: CASGFTLPSPGNTEAFF.

This clonotype was seen a few times. The chain is built from TRBV20-1 and TRBJ1-2, with D perhaps matching TRBD1 (6 bases). This CDR3 spans 12 amino acids. CDR1 and CDR2 from the germline V gene are DFQATT and SNEGSKA (reference sequence). V was shortened by 8 bases and J by 4 bases, with 14 bases between the two germline ends. CDR3 protein: CSPLQGSYGYTF. The CDR3 coding sequence is TGCAGTCCCTTGCAGGGGTCCTATGGCTACACCTTC.

This clonotype was observed at least ten times. The chain couples TRBV12-3 or TRBV12-4 to TRBJ2-1, with TRBD2 matching over 11 bases. V lost 3 bases, J lost 9 bases, and 10 bases stayed unmatched. The length of the CDR3 is 16 residues. The chain's CDR3 is CASSFGTSGRIGEQFF. CDR3 sequence (DNA): TGTGCCAGCAGTTTTGGAACTAGCGGGAGAATCGGTGAGCAGTTCTTC.

A few counts support this clonotype. The V gene is TRBV6-1, the J gene TRBJ2-2, with 8 bases fitting TRBD1. The CDR3 totals 14 residues. In germline, CDR1 is MNHNS, CDR2 SASEGT. After removal of 5 bases from V and 5 bases from J, the junction contained 4 bases not matched to a gene. The CDR3: CASSPTGGTGELFF. The CDR3 bases are TGTGCCAGCAGTCCTACAGGGGGTACCGGGGAGCTGTTTTTT.

V is TRBV5-4 and J is TRBJ2-7; 12 bases are shared with TRBD2. The junction had 10 bases not matched to a gene; V was cut back by 4 bases and J by 5 bases. Germline loops: CDR1 SGHNT, CDR2 YYREEE (reference sequence). The length of the CDR3 is 16 residues. The CDR3 DNA reads as TGTGCCAGCAGCCATAGACTAGCGGGAGAGGTCAACGAGCAGTACTTC. Translation: CASSHRLAGEVNEQYF.

This clonotype was recorded at least ten times. CDR3 sequence (DNA): TGTGCCAGCAGTTACTCGATATTAGCGGGAGCAGAGACCCAGTACTTC. Translated: CASSYSILAGAETQYF. The chain carries TRBV6-2 or TRBV6-3 and TRBJ2-5, with 9 bases identical to TRBD2. The V gene end was trimmed by 0 bases and the J gene end by 4 bases; junction bases not matched to a gene: 6. Per germline, CDR1 MNHEY and CDR2 SVGEGT. The CDR3 is made up of 16 amino acids.